This T cell receptor (beta chain) came from a study of blood T cell repertoires in COVID-19 (dated by TCRdb to the early 2020s). Background on the whole study: Samples from collaborators originated in the United States, Italy and Spain and spanned both the acute and convalescent phases of COVID-19. The material from the prospective study consisted of cDNA or gDNA derived from T cells, B-cell-depleted T cells, or PBMCs. Subjects who had been exposed to COVID-19, were actively infected with it, or had recovered from it provided the deeply sampled blood TCRbeta repertoires that made up the dataset. The repertoires were released in a freely available public database intended as a resource for research on the immune response to SARS-CoV-2. Samples were obtained from the ongoing ImmuneRACE study (first 160 participants) and from 1,254 subjects provided by 6 global collaborators. Nearly every sample came with metadata listing a de-identified subject ID, COVID-19 status, age in years and sex. Where available, HLA class I and class II types were taken from metadata supplied by the sample provider and were not determined by assay-based typing. What the work shows at the level of the full study, not this receptor alone: The amount of clinical and demographic metadata varied by source and participant and was provided uncurated.

About this clone itself: Its binding antigen is unknown. No quality values exist for individual bases; no much larger clone is one base distant.

The germline V gene specifies MDHEN as CDR1 and SYDVKM as CDR2. Trimming removed 10 bases from V and 2 bases from J, leaving 15 bases between the germline ends. The CDR3 runs 15 amino acids, cysteine and phenylalanine included. Left in the record is the CDR3 DNA by itself, 45 bases read in frame from the first base. One collaborating source in Seattle enrolled patients while the patients were actively infected and followed the patients over time throughout the course of disease. Whole blood was collected in K2EDTA tubes by collaborating institutions according to the institutions' own protocols. For TCRbeta analysis, collaborator samples were shipped as frozen whole blood, as isolated PBMCs, or as DNA extracted from either sample type. TCRbeta CDR3 regions were amplified from genomic DNA using the immunoSEQ Assay, a bias-controlled multiplex PCR. Concerning the study's data processing: The number of nucleated cells in each sample was estimated from the amplification of reference gene primers within the assay. To quantify the absolute abundance of each unique TCRbeta CDR3 rearrangement, sequence reads were collapsed and filtered. For each sample, productive Simpson clonality was calculated as the square root of Simpson's diversity index across productive rearrangements. The clones in this table, taken by TCRdb from immuneACCESS, are in-frame only. Not every clone is retained; where verified, under half of the shortfall comes from an unresolved V gene, and the cause of the rest is unknown. V, J and clone size were drawn from that table, and D and trimming were deduced from the DNA. This sample is represented by around 440,000 clones; around 88% of them were singletons. Roughly 13% of the sample rests with the top ten.

The specimen sequenced was peripheral blood. The clonotype was recovered from a woman between 50 and 59 years old with COVID-19, enrolled during active disease. The chain is encoded by TRBV28 joined to TRBJ1-6, with no confidently assigned D gene. The CDR3 region reads CATRTVTPYNSPLHF. Read as DNA, the sequence is TGTGCCACTCGAACTGTTACCCCCTATAATTCACCCCTCCACTTT.